This is a list of T cell receptor beta chains from one sample in a study of T cells after yellow fever vaccination. A single record per CDR3 protein comes from TCRdb applying MiXCR to the 5' RACE reads. Seen here are just over 250,000 distinct CDR3 sequences, 5.2% observed once, and the top ten hold 3% to 4%. The sequenced sample was CD4+ T cells sorted from PBMCs, obtained on the day of the yellow fever booster vaccination. Receptors originate from a man aged 18 to 29 who received the YFV17D yellow fever vaccine. The CDR3 runs from the conserved cysteine through the conserved F or W. A D gene is named only where the DNA matches it firmly. Clone size is given for some rows only: seen once, a few or many times, or a class if the clone is expanded.

clone size,V gene,D gene,J gene,CDR3 DNA,CDR3 protein
few,TRBV20-1,TRBD1,TRBJ2-7,TGCAGTGCTCTCCAGGGGGCTCGAGGAGGCTACGAGCAGTACTTC,CSALQGARGGYEQYF
.,TRBV11-2,.,TRBJ2-7,TGTGCCAGCGCCTGGAGAAGCTCCTACGAGCAGTACTTC,CASAWRSSYEQYF
few,TRBV20-1,.,TRBJ1-1,TGCAGTGGTCTAGACACTGAAGCTTTCTTT,CSGLDTEAFF
.,TRBV18,.,TRBJ2-7,TGTGCCAGCTCGCCAGGGGTTTCCTACGAGCAGTACTTC,CASSPGVSYEQYF
many,TRBV7-2,.,TRBJ2-5,TGTGCCAGCAGCTACACCGGGGGAGGTCAGGAAGAGACCCAGTACTTC,CASSYTGGGQEETQYF
many,TRBV5-1,TRBD1,TRBJ1-1,TGCGCCAGCAGCAGACAGGGGGCTGAAGCTTTCTTT,CASSRQGAEAFF
few,TRBV7-3,TRBD2,TRBJ2-1,TGTGCCAGCAGCTTATCGACTAGCGGTAGTAATGAGCAGTTCTTC,CASSLSTSGSNEQFF
.,TRBV7-2,.,TRBJ2-7,TGTGCCAGCAGCTTGGGGGCTAGCCCAGTCGGGGGCGAGCAGTACTTC,CASSLGASPVGGEQYF
few,TRBV24-1,.,TRBJ2-3,TGTGCCACCAGTGATTTCGGAGCAGGAACCACAGATACGCAGTATTTT,CATSDFGAGTTDTQYF
few,TRBV20-1,.,TRBJ1-4,TGCAGTGCTCCGGCTGCAACTAATGAAAAACTGTTTTTT,CSAPAATNEKLFF
many,TRBV12-3/TRBV12-4,.,TRBJ1-2,TGTGCCAGCAGTTTAGCGCATGTCCCGGATGGCTACACCTTC,CASSLAHVPDGYTF
many,TRBV9,TRBD1,TRBJ2-2,TGTGCCTCACAGGGGGACGCCGGGGAGCTGTTTTTT,CASQGDAGELFF
few,TRBV5-4,TRBD2,TRBJ2-5,TGTGCCAGCAGCACGGGGACTAGCGGGGGGGCCATCGGAGAGACCCAGTACTTC,CASSTGTSGGAIGETQYF
few,TRBV7-2,TRBD1,TRBJ2-7,TGTGCCAGCAGCTTGTCCCCATACCGGGACAGGGGGCTCGAGCAGTACTTC,CASSLSPYRDRGLEQYF
.,TRBV7-9,TRBD1,TRBJ2-3,TGTGCCAGCAGCGAAGGGACAGGATATATCACAGATACGCAGTATTTT,CASSEGTGYITDTQYF
many,TRBV7-9,.,TRBJ2-5,TGTGCCAGCAGTGCGCGCGGGGGCCGCGAAGAGACCCAGTACTTC,CASSARGGREETQYF
few,TRBV5-1,.,TRBJ2-7,TGCGCCAGCGGAGTATACGAGCAGTACTTC,CASGVYEQYF
many,TRBV6-5,TRBD2,TRBJ2-1,TGTGCCAGCAGTTACCGGACTAGCGGGGGGAGTGAGCAGTTCTTC,CASSYRTSGGSEQFF
many,TRBV7-2,TRBD2,TRBJ2-5,TGTGCCAGCAGCTTTTCCGGACTAGCGGGGGGACCCACCCAGTACTTC,CASSFSGLAGGPTQYF
few,TRBV5-1,.,TRBJ1-3,TGCGCCAGCAGCGAGACAGGCTCTGGAAACACCATATATTTT,CASSETGSGNTIYF
.,TRBV7-2,.,TRBJ2-5,TGTGCCAGCAGGCTGGGAAAAGGGTTTTGGGAGACCCAGTACTTC,CASRLGKGFWETQYF
few,TRBV20-1,TRBD2,TRBJ2-1,TGCAGTGCTAGAAGGAGCGGGGGGGCCGCCTACAATGAGCAGTTCTTC,CSARRSGGAAYNEQFF
few,TRBV5-6,TRBD1,TRBJ2-7,TGTGCCAGCAGCTTGGGGAGACAGGGGTTCTACGAGCAGTACTTC,CASSLGRQGFYEQYF
.,TRBV28,TRBD1,TRBJ1-3,TGTGCCAGCAGTTTATACAGGGGAGGAAACACCATATATTTT,CASSLYRGGNTIYF
few,TRBV5-4,TRBD1,TRBJ2-3,TGTGCCAGCAGCCCCCGACAGGGGTTCACAGATACGCAGTATTTT,CASSPRQGFTDTQYF
many,TRBV30,TRBD2,TRBJ2-4,TGTGCCTGGAGTGGTCTAGCGGGGATGGTCATTCAGTACTTC,CAWSGLAGMVIQYF
many,TRBV14,.,TRBJ2-2,TGTGCCAGCAGCCGTCAATTCTCCACCGGGGAGCTGTTTTTT,CASSRQFSTGELFF
many,TRBV7-2,TRBD1,TRBJ1-5,TGTGCCAGCAGACAGGGGGGTCAGCCCCAGCATTTT,CASRQGGQPQHF
few,TRBV7-8,TRBD1,TRBJ2-7,TGTGCCAGCGGGCCCCGGGACAGACTCTACGAGCAGTACTTC,CASGPRDRLYEQYF
few,TRBV7-2,TRBD1,TRBJ2-1,TGTGCCAGCAGCCCCGGGACAGCCAATGAGCAGTTCTTC,CASSPGTANEQFF
few,TRBV25-1,TRBD1,TRBJ2-7,TGTGCCAGCAGTGAAGACAGGGGCTCCTACGAGCAGTACTTC,CASSEDRGSYEQYF
few,TRBV15,.,TRBJ2-3,TGTGCCACCAGCAGAGAACGTTCAGGGTGGGGGCCAGATACGCAGTATTTT,CATSRERSGWGPDTQYF
.,TRBV4-2,TRBD2,TRBJ2-1,TGTGCCAGCAGCCAAGATTACGCGGGGGGCCATCTGGAGCAGTTCTTC,CASSQDYAGGHLEQFF
.,TRBV19,TRBD1,TRBJ1-2,TGTGCCAGTAGTCCGGGACAGGGGCCCTATGGCTACACCTTC,CASSPGQGPYGYTF
many,TRBV18,.,TRBJ1-1,TGTGCCAGCGCTGGGGCAGAAAACACTGAAGCTTTCTTT,CASAGAENTEAFF
few,TRBV14,.,TRBJ2-1,TGTGCCAGCAGCCAAGGAGGGAGGCAGTTCTTC,CASSQGGRQFF
many,TRBV29-1,.,TRBJ2-4,TGCAGCGTAGACCCCCTTTTGGACGCAAACATTCAGTACTTC,CSVDPLLDANIQYF
few,TRBV5-1,TRBD1,TRBJ1-2,TGCGCCAGCAGCTCGGGAGGACAGGATGGCTACACCTTC,CASSSGGQDGYTF
.,TRBV20-1,.,TRBJ1-1,TGCAGTGCTGGGCTGGGTGGGCGCACTGAAGCTTTCTTT,CSAGLGGRTEAFF
.,TRBV20-1,.,TRBJ2-3,TGCAGTGCTGCCCTCAGGGGGGGGGATACGCAGTATTTT,CSAALRGGDTQYF
.,TRBV7-6,TRBD1,TRBJ1-2,TGTGCCAGCAGCTTAGTCGAGGGGGCGGGTAATGGCTACACCTTC,CASSLVEGAGNGYTF
.,TRBV5-1,.,TRBJ2-3,TGCGCCAGCTTACAGGCTAGCACAGATACGCAGTATTTT,CASLQASTDTQYF
few,TRBV5-5,.,TRBJ1-1,TGTGCCAGCAGCTTGGTTCGGGGGGTAAGGGCTGAAGCTTTCTTT,CASSLVRGVRAEAFF
.,TRBV6-6,.,TRBJ1-5,TGTGCCAGCAGTTACTCGGGGCGGCAGCCCCAGCATTTT,CASSYSGRQPQHF
many,TRBV6-2/TRBV6-3,.,TRBJ2-1,TGTGCCAGCAGTTCCACATCCCTTGAGCAGTTCTTC,CASSSTSLEQFF
few,TRBV21-1,.,TRBJ2-2,TGTGCCAGCCACGGGCGGGGGAGCCGGACCGGGGAGCTGTTTTTT,CASHGRGSRTGELFF
.,TRBV4-3,.,TRBJ1-6,TGCGCCAGCAGCCAAGAAGGTCCCTATAATTCACCCCTCCACTTT,CASSQEGPYNSPLHF
many,TRBV10-3,.,TRBJ2-3,TGTGCCATCAGCTCCCGTGTTGGCACAGATACGCAGTATTTT,CAISSRVGTDTQYF
few,TRBV2,TRBD2,TRBJ2-1,TGTGCCAGCAGGCCCGCCTCTAGCGGGGGGCTTCACAATGAGCAGTTCTTC,CASRPASSGGLHNEQFF
few,TRBV7-2,.,TRBJ2-5,TGTGCCAGCAGCTGGGGCGAGGGGGAGACCCAGTACTTC,CASSWGEGETQYF
many,TRBV5-6,TRBD2,TRBJ2-3,TGTGCCAGCAGCTCCGAAACAGTATGGCGGCGGGGGGGCCTCGTATCAAATACGCAGTATTTT,CASSSETVWRRGGLVSNTQYF
few,TRBV28,.,TRBJ1-1,TGTGCCAGCACTATTCTAAGGGGGGACGCTTTCTTT,CASTILRGDAFF
many,TRBV7-8,TRBD2,TRBJ2-5,TGTGCCAGCAGCTCTACGTGGGGAGCGGGGGGAAACCTTCAAGAGACCCAGTACTTC,CASSSTWGAGGNLQETQYF
.,TRBV7-9,TRBD2,TRBJ2-5,TGTGCCAGCAGCCCAGGGACTAGCGGAGAGACCCAGTACTTC,CASSPGTSGETQYF
.,TRBV15,.,TRBJ1-1,TGTGCCACCAGCAGAGATAGCCCCGCCACTGAAGCTTTCTTT,CATSRDSPATEAFF
few,TRBV20-1,TRBD1,TRBJ1-5,TGCAGTGCTTGGACAGGGACTCAGCCCCAGCATTTT,CSAWTGTQPQHF
many,TRBV20-1,.,TRBJ1-1,TGCAGTGCTCCCCTAGGGACTGAAGCTTTCTTT,CSAPLGTEAFF
many,TRBV3-1,TRBD2,TRBJ2-3,TGTGCCAGCAGCCTAGCGGGGGAGGGCACAGATACGCAGTATTTT,CASSLAGEGTDTQYF